The present T cell receptor (beta chain) was sequenced within a study of vaccination effects on CD4 cells after COVID-19. Study details: Peptide-pool stimulation followed by sequencing identified expanded antigen-specific CD4+ clonotypes in the ViraFEST assay. PBMC cultures contained 1.8 million or so cells per well, about 11 IU/ml IL-2 and 10 ug/ml peptides. General observations from the study: In the study, convalescent patients were few, and early post-infection timepoints were absent.

The repertoire was sequenced with immunoSEQ multiplex PCR; TCRdb's copy has only in-frame clones and lacks some. This sample has fewer than 40,000 clones, with 70% to 85% found just once. Germline trimming cut 1 base from V and 2 bases from J; bases unmatched to any gene: 9. From germline, CDR1 is LNHDA and CDR2 SQIVND (reference sequence). The CDR3 contains 18 residues. When less than 13 days of culture had elapsed, CD4+ T cells were isolated. Of the BNT162b2 and mRNA-1273 vaccines, participants received two doses of one or the other. Vaccinated participants had no history of SARS-CoV-2 infection and tested negative for nucleocapsid antibodies. For this clone: Its antigen is not known.

The chain recombines TRBV19 with TRBJ2-1, with 9 bases matching TRBD2. The specimen comprised CD4+ T cells from PBMCs cultured without peptide, sampled after COVID-19 vaccination. This clonotype originated in a human donor who received a COVID-19 vaccine. The CDR3 loop reads CASSIGWRGRGAYNEQFF. CDR3 DNA: TGTGCCAGTAGTATAGGGTGGCGCGGGAGGGGAGCCTACAATGAGCAGTTCTTC.